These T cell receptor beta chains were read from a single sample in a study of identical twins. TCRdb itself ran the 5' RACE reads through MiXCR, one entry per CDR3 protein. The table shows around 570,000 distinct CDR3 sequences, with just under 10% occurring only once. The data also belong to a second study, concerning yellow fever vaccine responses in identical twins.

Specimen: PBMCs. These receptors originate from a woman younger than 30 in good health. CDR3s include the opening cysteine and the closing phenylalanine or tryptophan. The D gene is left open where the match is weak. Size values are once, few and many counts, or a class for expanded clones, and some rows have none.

CDR3 DNA: TGTGCCACCAGTGATTCCGGAAGGGGGCGAGAAAAGGACAATGAGCAGTTCTTC; CDR3 protein: CATSDSGRGREKDNEQFF; V gene: TRBV24-1; clone size: many; D gene: TRBD1; J gene: TRBJ2-1
CDR3 DNA: TGCAGTGCCGTAAGGACAGTAGCCAAAAACATTCAGTACTTC; CDR3 protein: CSAVRTVAKNIQYF; V gene: TRBV20-1; clone size: .; D gene: .; J gene: TRBJ2-4
CDR3 DNA: TGTGCCAGCAGCATTGGACTAGTAGGCAATGAGCAGTTCTTC; CDR3 protein: CASSIGLVGNEQFF; V gene: TRBV14; clone size: many; D gene: TRBD2; J gene: TRBJ2-1
CDR3 DNA: TGTGCCAGCAGCGTAGGGGGCGGGAGAAAAAACATTCAGTACTTC; CDR3 protein: CASSVGGGRKNIQYF; V gene: TRBV9; clone size: few; D gene: TRBD2; J gene: TRBJ2-4
CDR3 DNA: TGTGCCAGCAGCCTTCAGGGGGTAGACTACGAGCAGTACTTC; CDR3 protein: CASSLQGVDYEQYF; V gene: TRBV14; clone size: many; D gene: TRBD1; J gene: TRBJ2-7
CDR3 DNA: TGCAGTGCTTACTCCTTGAGGGGAACTAATGAAAAACTGTTTTTT; CDR3 protein: CSAYSLRGTNEKLFF; V gene: TRBV20-1; clone size: many; D gene: .; J gene: TRBJ1-4
CDR3 DNA: TGCGCCAGCAGCCAGGATTCTAGCGGGAGCTACGAGCAGTACTTC; CDR3 protein: CASSQDSSGSYEQYF; V gene: TRBV4-3; clone size: many; D gene: TRBD2; J gene: TRBJ2-7
CDR3 DNA: TGTGCCAGCAGCTCCCGATCTAGCGGGGGGGCCTCCACCGGGGAGCTGTTTTTT; CDR3 protein: CASSSRSSGGASTGELFF; V gene: TRBV11-2; clone size: few; D gene: TRBD2; J gene: TRBJ2-2
CDR3 DNA: TGTGCCAGCAGCGAACAGACGGCTTTTGGCTACGAGCAGTACTTC; CDR3 protein: CASSEQTAFGYEQYF; V gene: TRBV6-1; clone size: .; D gene: .; J gene: TRBJ2-7
CDR3 DNA: TGTGCCAGCAGTCCCAGCGACAACAATGAGCAGTTCTTC; CDR3 protein: CASSPSDNNEQFF; V gene: TRBV6-2/TRBV6-3; clone size: .; D gene: .; J gene: TRBJ2-1
CDR3 DNA: TGCAGTGCTAGAAGGACTAGCGGTGGCACAGATACGCAGTATTTT; CDR3 protein: CSARRTSGGTDTQYF; V gene: TRBV20-1; clone size: many; D gene: TRBD2; J gene: TRBJ2-3
CDR3 DNA: TGTGCCAGCAGTTTATGGGGGACTAGCGGGAAGGAGACCCAGTACTTC; CDR3 protein: CASSLWGTSGKETQYF; V gene: TRBV28; clone size: many; D gene: TRBD2; J gene: TRBJ2-5
CDR3 DNA: TGTGCCAGCAGCGAACTTCCAGGGATCGGCTACACCTTC; CDR3 protein: CASSELPGIGYTF; V gene: TRBV11-1; clone size: .; D gene: .; J gene: TRBJ1-2
CDR3 DNA: TGTGCCAGCAGTTTATCAAGGGGGGATGACACCATATATTTT; CDR3 protein: CASSLSRGDDTIYF; V gene: TRBV28; clone size: .; D gene: .; J gene: TRBJ1-3
CDR3 DNA: TGTGCCAGCAGCCCGCGGCGACGAGACTACAATGAGCAGTTCTTC; CDR3 protein: CASSPRRRDYNEQFF; V gene: TRBV9; clone size: many; D gene: .; J gene: TRBJ2-1
CDR3 DNA: TGTGCCAGCAGTTTAGAGGGGCGGGGGGTTTACAATGAGCAGTTCTTC; CDR3 protein: CASSLEGRGVYNEQFF; V gene: TRBV12-3/TRBV12-4; clone size: .; D gene: TRBD2; J gene: TRBJ2-1
CDR3 DNA: TGTGCCAGCACCAAGACCGGGGCGCCAGATACGCAGTATTTT; CDR3 protein: CASTKTGAPDTQYF; V gene: TRBV12-3/TRBV12-4; clone size: .; D gene: .; J gene: TRBJ2-3
CDR3 DNA: TGTGCCAGCGCGCGCGGGAGCCTCTCTGGAAACACCATATATTTT; CDR3 protein: CASARGSLSGNTIYF; V gene: TRBV6-1; clone size: many; D gene: .; J gene: TRBJ1-3
CDR3 DNA: TGTGCCTGCTCGGCCTGGGGGGACGCTGAAGCTTTCTTT; CDR3 protein: CACSAWGDAEAFF; V gene: TRBV28; clone size: many; D gene: .; J gene: TRBJ1-1
CDR3 DNA: TGTGCCAGCAGCCCAATCCCGAAGTTTAGTAGCGGAGGGGGAGAGCAGTACTTC; CDR3 protein: CASSPIPKFSSGGGEQYF; V gene: TRBV11-1; clone size: .; D gene: .; J gene: TRBJ2-7
CDR3 DNA: TGTGCCAGCAGGTCCTGGGACTTAGGGGAGGAAGACACAGATACGCAGTATTTT; CDR3 protein: CASRSWDLGEEDTDTQYF; V gene: TRBV27; clone size: many; D gene: .; J gene: TRBJ2-3
CDR3 DNA: TGTGCCAGCAGGCCTCCCGGGGGCAATGAGCAGTTCTTC; CDR3 protein: CASRPPGGNEQFF; V gene: TRBV7-2; clone size: once; D gene: .; J gene: TRBJ2-1
CDR3 DNA: TGCGCCAGCAGCCAAGAAGGGCAGATCTTTAACTATGGCTACACCTTC; CDR3 protein: CASSQEGQIFNYGYTF; V gene: TRBV4-1; clone size: few; D gene: .; J gene: TRBJ1-2
CDR3 DNA: TGTGCCAGCAAAGCTACAACTAATGAAAAACTGTTTTTT; CDR3 protein: CASKATTNEKLFF; V gene: TRBV7-8; clone size: few; D gene: .; J gene: TRBJ1-4
CDR3 DNA: TGTGCCAGCTCGGACCCTCGGAGCTACGAGCAGTACTTC; CDR3 protein: CASSDPRSYEQYF; V gene: TRBV18; clone size: once; D gene: .; J gene: TRBJ2-7
CDR3 DNA: TGTGCCAGCAGCTGGAGGGGGGCAGATACGCAGTATTTT; CDR3 protein: CASSWRGADTQYF; V gene: TRBV5-6; clone size: .; D gene: .; J gene: TRBJ2-3
CDR3 DNA: TGTGCCAGCAGTGACGTGTGGCAAAACGAGCAGTACTTC; CDR3 protein: CASSDVWQNEQYF; V gene: TRBV25-1; clone size: few; D gene: .; J gene: TRBJ2-7
CDR3 DNA: TGCGCCAGCAGCCAAGATATCCAGGGGGGGTACAATGAGCAGTTCTTC; CDR3 protein: CASSQDIQGGYNEQFF; V gene: TRBV4-3; clone size: many; D gene: .; J gene: TRBJ2-1
CDR3 DNA: TGCAGTGCTGTCGACTCCGCCTACGAGCAGTACTTC; CDR3 protein: CSAVDSAYEQYF; V gene: TRBV20-1; clone size: few; D gene: .; J gene: TRBJ2-7
CDR3 DNA: TGTGCCAGCAGTGGACAGCTGGTTGCGGATGAGCAGTTCTTC; CDR3 protein: CASSGQLVADEQFF; V gene: TRBV2; clone size: many; D gene: .; J gene: TRBJ2-1
CDR3 DNA: TGCGCCAGCAGCTTGGGTGCGGGGGGGCGAGATGAGACCCAGTACTTC; CDR3 protein: CASSLGAGGRDETQYF; V gene: TRBV5-1; clone size: .; D gene: TRBD2; J gene: TRBJ2-5
CDR3 DNA: TGTGCCAGTAGTATCCTAGCGGGGGGATCGATCTACAATGAGCAGTTCTTC; CDR3 protein: CASSILAGGSIYNEQFF; V gene: TRBV19; clone size: .; D gene: TRBD2; J gene: TRBJ2-1
CDR3 DNA: TGCAGCGTTGAAGACGATCGGAATGGCTACACCTTC; CDR3 protein: CSVEDDRNGYTF; V gene: TRBV29-1; clone size: few; D gene: .; J gene: TRBJ1-2
CDR3 DNA: TGTGCCACCAGCGATACAGGGTTTGGGGCCAACGTCCTGACTTTC; CDR3 protein: CATSDTGFGANVLTF; V gene: TRBV24-1; clone size: .; D gene: .; J gene: TRBJ2-6
CDR3 DNA: TGTGCCAGCAGCTTAGTACTAGCGGCATACAATGAGCAGTTCTTC; CDR3 protein: CASSLVLAAYNEQFF; V gene: TRBV7-2; clone size: few; D gene: TRBD2; J gene: TRBJ2-1
CDR3 DNA: TGTGCCAGCAGCGCCAGGGCTCGATCAATCCAAGAGACCCAGTACTTC; CDR3 protein: CASSARARSIQETQYF; V gene: TRBV7-2; clone size: many; D gene: .; J gene: TRBJ2-5
CDR3 DNA: TGTGCCAGCAGTGGCGTAGCGGGAGTGAGTGAGCAGTTCTTC; CDR3 protein: CASSGVAGVSEQFF; V gene: TRBV6-4; clone size: .; D gene: TRBD2; J gene: TRBJ2-1
CDR3 DNA: TGTGCCAGCAGCTTAGGGGAGGGTGAGCAGTTCTTC; CDR3 protein: CASSLGEGEQFF; V gene: TRBV11-2; clone size: few; D gene: TRBD2; J gene: TRBJ2-1
CDR3 DNA: TGTGCCAGCAGCTTATTCGGACTAGATTCCGCAGATACGCAGTATTTT; CDR3 protein: CASSLFGLDSADTQYF; V gene: TRBV7-9; clone size: .; D gene: TRBD2; J gene: TRBJ2-3
CDR3 DNA: TGTGCCAGCAGCTTAACGGGACTAGCGGACTACGAGCAGTACTTC; CDR3 protein: CASSLTGLADYEQYF; V gene: TRBV5-5; clone size: .; D gene: TRBD2; J gene: TRBJ2-7
CDR3 DNA: TGTGCCAGCAGTTTCAGGGGCTTAGCCAAAAACATTCAGTACTTC; CDR3 protein: CASSFRGLAKNIQYF; V gene: TRBV12-3/TRBV12-4; clone size: .; D gene: .; J gene: TRBJ2-4
CDR3 DNA: TGTGCCAGCAGTCGTGGGGTTCAACAGGGGGCAAAGTCCTACGAGCAGTACTTC; CDR3 protein: CASSRGVQQGAKSYEQYF; V gene: TRBV6-1; clone size: few; D gene: TRBD1; J gene: TRBJ2-7
CDR3 DNA: TGTGCCACCAGCAGAGATAGGCTAGCGGGGGGGGAAGATACGCAGTATTTT; CDR3 protein: CATSRDRLAGGEDTQYF; V gene: TRBV15; clone size: .; D gene: TRBD2; J gene: TRBJ2-3
CDR3 DNA: TGTGCCAGCAGCTTAGCCCCGTTCAATGAGCAGTTCTTC; CDR3 protein: CASSLAPFNEQFF; V gene: TRBV11-2; clone size: many; D gene: .; J gene: TRBJ2-1
CDR3 DNA: TGTGCTAGCACCCTTCTTTACAAGCATTTT; CDR3 protein: CASTLLYKHF; V gene: TRBV7-7; clone size: .; D gene: .; J gene: TRBJ1-5
CDR3 DNA: TGTGCCAGCAGTTACTCATCAACGGGGGGCAAGCCCCAGCATTTT; CDR3 protein: CASSYSSTGGKPQHF; V gene: TRBV6-5; clone size: many; D gene: .; J gene: TRBJ1-5
CDR3 DNA: TGCGCCAGCAGCTTACTGGGACTAGCCGGAGAGCAGTTCTTC; CDR3 protein: CASSLLGLAGEQFF; V gene: TRBV5-1; clone size: few; D gene: TRBD2; J gene: TRBJ2-1
CDR3 DNA: TGTGCCAGCACTCAAGGACTAAATGAGCAGTTCTTC; CDR3 protein: CASTQGLNEQFF; V gene: TRBV12-3/TRBV12-4; clone size: few; D gene: .; J gene: TRBJ2-1
CDR3 DNA: TGCGCCAGCAGCTTGAATTCAGGGGGCGGCGAGCAGTACTTC; CDR3 protein: CASSLNSGGGEQYF; V gene: TRBV5-1; clone size: many; D gene: TRBD1; J gene: TRBJ2-7
CDR3 DNA: TGTGCCAGCAGCTTCTCTGGGGGGAGCTCCTACGAGCAGTACTTC; CDR3 protein: CASSFSGGSSYEQYF; V gene: TRBV7-9; clone size: many; D gene: .; J gene: TRBJ2-7
CDR3 DNA: TGTGCCAGCAGCGCAAACAGGGGGCACACAGATACGCAGTATTTT; CDR3 protein: CASSANRGHTDTQYF; V gene: TRBV9; clone size: .; D gene: TRBD1; J gene: TRBJ2-3
CDR3 DNA: TGTGCCAGCAGCCCACAGGGGGCGAATGGCTACACCTTC; CDR3 protein: CASSPQGANGYTF; V gene: TRBV7-2; clone size: few; D gene: TRBD1; J gene: TRBJ1-2
CDR3 DNA: TGTGCCAGCAGTTACTCGAACAGAGGGGGTGGGGCCAACGTCCTGACTTTC; CDR3 protein: CASSYSNRGGGANVLTF; V gene: TRBV6-5; clone size: .; D gene: .; J gene: TRBJ2-6
CDR3 DNA: TGTGCCAGCAGCTTACCCGGGGGGAACAATGAGCAGTTCTTC; CDR3 protein: CASSLPGGNNEQFF; V gene: TRBV4-2; clone size: few; D gene: TRBD2; J gene: TRBJ2-1